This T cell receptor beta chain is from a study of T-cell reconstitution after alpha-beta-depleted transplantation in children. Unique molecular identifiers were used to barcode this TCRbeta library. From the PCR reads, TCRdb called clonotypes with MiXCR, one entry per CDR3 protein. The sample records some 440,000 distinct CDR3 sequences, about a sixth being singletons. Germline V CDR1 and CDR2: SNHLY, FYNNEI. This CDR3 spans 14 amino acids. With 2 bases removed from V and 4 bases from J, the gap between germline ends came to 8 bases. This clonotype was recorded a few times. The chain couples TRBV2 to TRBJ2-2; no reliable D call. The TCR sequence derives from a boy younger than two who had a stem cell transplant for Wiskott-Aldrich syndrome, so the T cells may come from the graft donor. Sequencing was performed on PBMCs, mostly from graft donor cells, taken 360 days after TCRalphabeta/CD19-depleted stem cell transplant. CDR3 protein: CASSERPSTGELFF. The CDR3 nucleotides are TGTGCCAGCAGTGAAAGGCCTAGCACCGGGGAGCTGTTTTTT. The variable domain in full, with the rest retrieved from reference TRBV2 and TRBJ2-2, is EPEVTQTPSHQVTQMGQEVILRCVPISNHLYFYWYRQILGQKVEFLVSFYNNEISEKSEIFDDQFSVERPDGSNFTLKIRSTKLEDSAMYFCASSERPSTGELFFGEGSRLTVL.